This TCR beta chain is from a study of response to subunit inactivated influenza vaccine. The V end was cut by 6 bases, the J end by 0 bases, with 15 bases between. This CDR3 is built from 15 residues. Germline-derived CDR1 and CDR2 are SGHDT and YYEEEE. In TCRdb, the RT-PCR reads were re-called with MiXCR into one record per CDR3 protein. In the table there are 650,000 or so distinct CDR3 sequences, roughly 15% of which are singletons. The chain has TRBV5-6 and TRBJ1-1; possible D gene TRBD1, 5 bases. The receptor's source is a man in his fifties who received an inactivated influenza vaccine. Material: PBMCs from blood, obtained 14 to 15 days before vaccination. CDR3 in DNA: TGTGCCAGCACCCCCCCTGGGGGGTTGAACACTGAAGCTTTCTTT. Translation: CASTPPGGLNTEAFF.